These T cell receptor beta chains were read from a single sample in a study of T cell repertoires and Cas9 in healthy adults. The repertoire was sequenced with immunoSEQ multiplex PCR; TCRdb's copy has only in-frame clones and lacks some. This table has 13,000 to 15,000 clones, roughly nine tenths appearing once. Input material: Tregs (CD4+, CD25+, CD127-, CD137-, CD154-) from PBMCs; culture status not recorded. These receptors all come from a human donor in good health. Both conserved end residues are part of each CDR3.

V gene	J gene	CDR3 protein
TRBV18	TRBJ2-7	CASSQFGQGDEQYF
TRBV10-3	TRBJ1-2	CAALGGGGPYGYTF
TRBV27	TRBJ1-2	CASSLSYLESSYTF
TRBV7-2	TRBJ2-5	CASSLTGLGRETQYF
TRBV19	TRBJ2-1	CASSRDYQTYNEQFF
TRBV18	TRBJ1-3	CASSRQESSGNTIYF
TRBV9	TRBJ1-2	CASSPGTGGHYGYTF
TRBV11-2	TRBJ1-2	CASSLVSGSYGYTF
TRBV28	TRBJ2-1	CASSLDIYPYNEQFF
TRBV29-1	TRBJ1-1	CSVERDLGTEAFF
TRBV6-5	TRBJ1-6	CASNKGIPNSPLHF
TRBV10-3	TRBJ1-2	CAIPSGQGSYGYTF
TRBV18	TRBJ2-3	CASSPEGTQYF
TRBV28	TRBJ2-2	CASSLWGASGELFF
TRBV4-1	TRBJ2-2	CASRRVGGTGELFF
TRBV12-5	TRBJ1-4	CASAEGATNEKLFF
TRBV30	TRBJ1-2	CAWDSVGGYTF
TRBV11-1	TRBJ2-3	CASSLGLAPTDTQYF
TRBV5-1	TRBJ2-1	CASSLDRYNEQFF
TRBV7-2	TRBJ2-5	CASSFLRGDRETQYF
TRBV5-6	TRBJ1-2	CASSLAGEGYTF
TRBV2	TRBJ2-2	CASSEVFGTGVVGELFF
TRBV2	TRBJ1-3	CASSEGDSGNTIYF
TRBV4-3	TRBJ2-1	CASSQAPPSGGGGEQFF
TRBV6-5	TRBJ1-5	CASRHRGAWQAF
TRBV12-5	TRBJ2-1	CASGPSGFTKQFF
TRBV7-3	TRBJ2-2	CASSLSPVRGELFF
TRBV9	TRBJ1-2	CASSLGRGRGQVINYGYTF
TRBV6-1	TRBJ2-4	CASSSTSGGWYIQYF
TRBV5-5	TRBJ1-5	CASSLGPRAGQPQHF
TRBV5-5	TRBJ2-5	CASSHRLAEGTQYF
TRBV4-1	TRBJ1-5	CASSQGWSSWGGAGRNQPQHF
TRBV9	TRBJ1-1	CASSVAVNTEAFF
TRBV6-6	TRBJ2-5	CASSAPETQYF
TRBV5-4	TRBJ1-2	CASSLPGFRGYTF
TRBV6-5	TRBJ1-2	CASSQGLDYTF
TRBV4-3	TRBJ1-2	CASSQDLARGTVNYGYTF
TRBV7-2	TRBJ2-5	CASSLEGLPETQYF
TRBV6-1	TRBJ2-5	CASSDLHGTSGANLPETQYF
TRBV28	TRBJ2-3	CASSEGGRVSTDTQYF
TRBV11-2	TRBJ1-1	CASSLIEYRAFF
TRBV7-3	TRBJ2-2	CASSLNGPGELFF